A selection of T cell receptor beta chains follows, all from one sample in a study of T cell repertoires in cytomegalovirus infection. These receptors' antigens are unknown. Each CDR3 protein gets one entry after TCRdb re-called the reads with MiXCR. The profile shows a few hundred thousand distinct CDR3 sequences, roughly 46% of them singletons. The specimen was cultured PBMCs, collected from culture after CMV antigen stimulation. The receptor source for this set is a human donor in good health (CMV status not recorded). Some clones in this sample may be carry-over from other donors' samples. The CDR3 runs from the conserved cysteine through the conserved F or W. Fields, in order: V gene, J gene, clone size, D gene, CDR3 protein, CDR3 DNA. D genes are given only for firm matches. Size tells how often a clone was seen (once, few, many) or the class of an expanded clone, and some rows leave it out.

v_gene: TRBV7-9
j_gene: TRBJ1-2
abundance: -
d_gene: -
CDR3aa: CASSFFRTLPDQYGYTF
CDR3nt: TGTGCCAGCAGCTTCTTCAGGACCCTCCCCGATCAATATGGCTACACCTTC

v_gene: TRBV7-9
j_gene: TRBJ2-1
abundance: -
d_gene: -
CDR3aa: CASSPPNGYNEQFF
CDR3nt: TGTGCCAGCAGCCCCCCTAATGGGTACAATGAGCAGTTCTTC

v_gene: TRBV7-2
j_gene: TRBJ2-7
abundance: -
d_gene: -
CDR3aa: CASSFYHEQYF
CDR3nt: TGTGCCAGCAGCTTTTACCACGAGCAGTACTTC

v_gene: TRBV27
j_gene: TRBJ2-3
abundance: -
d_gene: -
CDR3aa: CASSHTGIGTDTQYF
CDR3nt: TGTGCCAGCAGCCATACAGGGATTGGCACAGATACGCAGTATTTT

v_gene: TRBV7-2
j_gene: TRBJ2-7
abundance: -
d_gene: -
CDR3aa: CASSLGAGITYEQYF
CDR3nt: TGTGCCAGCAGCTTAGGGGCCGGGATAACCTACGAGCAGTACTTC

v_gene: TRBV6-2/TRBV6-3
j_gene: TRBJ2-4
abundance: -
d_gene: -
CDR3aa: CASSYSILTGRNIQYF
CDR3nt: TGTGCCAGCAGTTACTCGATTCTGACGGGAAGGAACATTCAGTACTTC

v_gene: TRBV7-8
j_gene: TRBJ1-2
abundance: few
d_gene: -
CDR3aa: CASSREEGDYGYTF
CDR3nt: TGTGCCAGCAGCAGGGAGGAGGGGGACTATGGCTACACCTTC

v_gene: TRBV7-9
j_gene: TRBJ2-1
abundance: -
d_gene: TRBD2
CDR3aa: CASSSGTSVDEQFF
CDR3nt: TGTGCCAGCAGCTCAGGGACTAGCGTTGATGAGCAGTTCTTC

v_gene: TRBV7-9
j_gene: TRBJ2-3
abundance: -
d_gene: -
CDR3aa: CASSSPAASTDTQYF
CDR3nt: TGTGCCAGCAGCTCGCCGGCGGCCAGCACAGATACGCAGTATTTT

v_gene: TRBV4-1
j_gene: TRBJ1-6
abundance: few
d_gene: -
CDR3aa: CASSQGGSSSPLHF
CDR3nt: TGCGCCAGCAGCCAAGGGGGTTCGAGTTCACCCCTCCACTTT

v_gene: TRBV19
j_gene: TRBJ2-7
abundance: -
d_gene: -
CDR3aa: CASSIGQGTSYEQYF
CDR3nt: TGTGCCAGTAGTATTGGTCAGGGAACGTCCTACGAGCAGTACTTC

v_gene: TRBV20-1
j_gene: TRBJ2-7
abundance: -
d_gene: TRBD1
CDR3aa: CSARLSGTGSYEQYF
CDR3nt: TGCAGTGCGAGACTTTCCGGGACAGGGTCCTACGAGCAGTACTTC

v_gene: TRBV19
j_gene: TRBJ1-1
abundance: -
d_gene: -
CDR3aa: CASRRGGITFF
CDR3nt: TGTGCCAGTAGAAGGGGAGGAATAACTTTCTTT

v_gene: TRBV6-5
j_gene: TRBJ2-7
abundance: -
d_gene: TRBD1
CDR3aa: CASSRLDRVHEQYF
CDR3nt: TGTGCCAGCAGCCGGCTGGACAGGGTACACGAGCAGTACTTC

v_gene: TRBV10-2
j_gene: TRBJ1-2
abundance: few
d_gene: -
CDR3aa: CASTGGTRQLRPFYGYTF
CDR3nt: TGCGCCAGCACCGGAGGGACCCGACAACTCAGGCCCTTCTATGGCTACACCTTC

v_gene: TRBV7-9
j_gene: TRBJ2-7
abundance: few
d_gene: -
CDR3aa: CASSAWGDTSAGEQYF
CDR3nt: TGTGCCAGCAGCGCGTGGGGGGACACCTCGGCTGGCGAGCAGTACTTC

v_gene: TRBV7-9
j_gene: TRBJ2-1
abundance: -
d_gene: TRBD1
CDR3aa: CASSYPGQGNNEQFF
CDR3nt: TGTGCCAGCAGTTACCCGGGACAGGGAAACAATGAGCAGTTCTTC

v_gene: TRBV7-2
j_gene: TRBJ2-5
abundance: few
d_gene: TRBD2
CDR3aa: CASSLGSGRAWGETQYF
CDR3nt: TGTGCCAGCAGCTTAGGTAGCGGGAGGGCCTGGGGGGAGACCCAGTACTTC

v_gene: TRBV7-9
j_gene: TRBJ1-5
abundance: -
d_gene: -
CDR3aa: CASSQGRINQPQHF
CDR3nt: TGTGCCAGCAGCCAGGGACGTATCAATCAGCCCCAGCATTTT

v_gene: TRBV19
j_gene: TRBJ1-4
abundance: few
d_gene: -
CDR3aa: CASSGARGEKLFF
CDR3nt: TGTGCCAGTAGCGGGGCCCGCGGGGAAAAACTGTTTTTT

v_gene: TRBV27
j_gene: TRBJ2-3
abundance: few
d_gene: -
CDR3aa: CASASGTTYPDTQYF
CDR3nt: TGTGCCAGCGCCAGCGGAACTACTTACCCAGATACGCAGTATTTT

v_gene: TRBV20-1
j_gene: TRBJ2-3
abundance: few
d_gene: TRBD2
CDR3aa: CSALSGSGNTQYF
CDR3nt: TGCAGTGCCCTCAGCGGGAGTGGAAATACGCAGTATTTT

v_gene: TRBV7-9
j_gene: TRBJ2-3
abundance: -
d_gene: TRBD2
CDR3aa: CASSFSGDSTDTQYF
CDR3nt: TGTGCCAGCAGCTTTAGCGGGGACAGCACAGATACGCAGTATTTT

v_gene: TRBV6-2/TRBV6-3
j_gene: TRBJ2-5
abundance: -
d_gene: -
CDR3aa: CASSTGSLVTHRETQYF
CDR3nt: TGTGCCAGCAGCACGGGTTCGCTAGTCACCCATAGAGAGACCCAGTACTTC

v_gene: TRBV11-2
j_gene: TRBJ1-6
abundance: few
d_gene: -
CDR3aa: CASSLNPGSYNSPLHF
CDR3nt: TGTGCCAGCAGCTTGAACCCAGGGTCCTATAATTCACCCCTCCACTTT

v_gene: TRBV6-2/TRBV6-3
j_gene: TRBJ2-7
abundance: -
d_gene: -
CDR3aa: CASGRRSVYEQYF
CDR3nt: TGTGCCAGCGGCCGGCGATCGGTCTACGAGCAGTACTTC

v_gene: TRBV7-6
j_gene: TRBJ1-5
abundance: few
d_gene: TRBD1
CDR3aa: CASSLGGPGQHNQPQHF
CDR3nt: TGTGCCAGCAGCTTAGGCGGGCCGGGACAGCATAATCAGCCCCAGCATTTT

v_gene: TRBV7-2
j_gene: TRBJ2-3
abundance: few
d_gene: -
CDR3aa: CASSFAPSTDTQYF
CDR3nt: TGTGCCAGCAGCTTTGCCCCCTCCACAGATACGCAGTATTTT

v_gene: TRBV6-6
j_gene: TRBJ2-7
abundance: -
d_gene: -
CDR3aa: CASKFGGSTEEQYF
CDR3nt: TGTGCGTCCAAGTTCGGGGGATCGACGGAAGAGCAGTACTTC

v_gene: TRBV28
j_gene: TRBJ2-3
abundance: -
d_gene: TRBD2
CDR3aa: CASSPKLAPDTQYF
CDR3nt: TGTGCCAGCAGTCCGAAACTAGCGCCAGATACGCAGTATTTT

v_gene: TRBV6-8
j_gene: TRBJ2-7
abundance: -
d_gene: TRBD1
CDR3aa: CASSYSPGQGSFYEQYF
CDR3nt: TGTGCCAGCAGTTACTCGCCGGGACAGGGATCGTTCTACGAGCAGTACTTC

v_gene: TRBV15
j_gene: TRBJ2-7
abundance: -
d_gene: -
CDR3aa: CATSRAPSEQYF
CDR3nt: TGTGCCACCAGCAGGGCGCCCTCCGAGCAGTACTTC

v_gene: TRBV12-3/TRBV12-4
j_gene: TRBJ2-5
abundance: few
d_gene: -
CDR3aa: CASRGTEKETQYF
CDR3nt: TGTGCCAGCAGAGGGACGGAAAAAGAGACCCAGTACTTC

v_gene: TRBV7-2
j_gene: TRBJ1-4
abundance: many
d_gene: TRBD1
CDR3aa: CASSPSGGTYEKLFF
CDR3nt: TGTGCCAGCAGCCCGTCAGGGGGGACTTACGAAAAACTGTTTTTT

v_gene: TRBV12-3/TRBV12-4
j_gene: TRBJ2-1
abundance: -
d_gene: TRBD2
CDR3aa: CASAIAGRSYNEQFF
CDR3nt: TGTGCCAGTGCGATAGCGGGACGCTCCTACAATGAGCAGTTCTTC

v_gene: TRBV7-2
j_gene: TRBJ2-7
abundance: few
d_gene: TRBD1
CDR3aa: CASSVWDRSSYEQYF
CDR3nt: TGTGCCAGCAGCGTCTGGGACAGGAGCTCCTACGAGCAGTACTTC

v_gene: TRBV15
j_gene: TRBJ1-5
abundance: few
d_gene: -
CDR3aa: CATSSANRNQPQHF
CDR3nt: TGTGCCACCAGCAGCGCGAACCGCAATCAGCCCCAGCATTTT

v_gene: TRBV6-5
j_gene: TRBJ2-3
abundance: -
d_gene: -
CDR3aa: CASSYSWPASTDTQYF
CDR3nt: TGTGCCAGCAGTTACTCTTGGCCAGCCTCCACAGATACGCAGTATTTT

v_gene: TRBV2
j_gene: TRBJ1-1
abundance: -
d_gene: -
CDR3aa: CATALGAGTEAFF
CDR3nt: TGTGCCACCGCTTTGGGCGCAGGTACTGAAGCTTTCTTT

v_gene: TRBV2
j_gene: TRBJ1-2
abundance: -
d_gene: -
CDR3aa: CASSETPDSYYGYTF
CDR3nt: TGTGCCAGCAGTGAAACCCCGGACAGCTACTATGGCTACACCTTC

v_gene: TRBV7-8
j_gene: TRBJ1-1
abundance: -
d_gene: -
CDR3aa: CASSYDVNTEAFF
CDR3nt: TGTGCCAGCAGCTATGACGTGAACACTGAAGCTTTCTTT

v_gene: TRBV7-2
j_gene: TRBJ2-3
abundance: many
d_gene: -
CDR3aa: CASSGLGVPYADTQYF
CDR3nt: TGTGCCAGCAGCGGTTTAGGGGTACCTTATGCAGATACGCAGTATTTT

v_gene: TRBV7-8
j_gene: TRBJ1-1
abundance: -
d_gene: -
CDR3aa: CASSFSGANTEAFF
CDR3nt: TGTGCCAGCAGCTTTTCAGGGGCGAACACTGAAGCTTTCTTT

v_gene: TRBV12-3/TRBV12-4
j_gene: TRBJ2-5
abundance: -
d_gene: -
CDR3aa: CASGRDNQETQYF
CDR3nt: TGTGCCAGCGGCCGGGACAACCAAGAGACCCAGTACTTC

v_gene: TRBV12-3/TRBV12-4
j_gene: TRBJ1-3
abundance: -
d_gene: -
CDR3aa: CASSTSGNTIYF
CDR3nt: TGTGCCAGCAGCACCTCTGGCAACACCATATATTTT

v_gene: TRBV29-1
j_gene: TRBJ1-1
abundance: -
d_gene: TRBD1
CDR3aa: CSVNRGGTEAFF
CDR3nt: TGCAGCGTGAACAGGGGGGGCACTGAAGCTTTCTTT

v_gene: TRBV7-2
j_gene: TRBJ2-1
abundance: few
d_gene: -
CDR3aa: CASSSRLANPPEQFF
CDR3nt: TGTGCCAGCAGCTCTCGCCTAGCGAACCCACCTGAGCAGTTCTTC

v_gene: TRBV12-3/TRBV12-4
j_gene: TRBJ1-6
abundance: few
d_gene: TRBD1
CDR3aa: CASSRGQGDSPLHF
CDR3nt: TGTGCCAGCAGTCGAGGACAGGGGGATTCACCCCTCCACTTT

v_gene: TRBV7-2
j_gene: TRBJ2-5
abundance: few
d_gene: -
CDR3aa: CASSLAYTRMGQYF
CDR3nt: TGTGCCAGCAGCCTCGCGTACACCCGGATGGGCCAGTACTTC

v_gene: TRBV7-9
j_gene: TRBJ2-2
abundance: -
d_gene: -
CDR3aa: CASSLIVLASTGELFF
CDR3nt: TGTGCCAGCAGCTTAATCGTTCTAGCATCCACCGGGGAGCTGTTTTTT

v_gene: TRBV7-9
j_gene: TRBJ2-2
abundance: -
d_gene: -
CDR3aa: CASSLPEGLNTGELFF
CDR3nt: TGTGCCAGCAGCTTACCCGAGGGCCTGAACACCGGGGAGCTGTTTTTT